The TCR beta chain under discussion was sequenced for a study of response to subunit inactivated influenza vaccine. TCRdb ran MiXCR on the RT-PCR reads and lists one entry per CDR3 protein. The top ten clones hold around 10% of a sample with around 600,000 distinct CDR3 sequences, over 9% of them seen once. The sample was also reused in another study, on T cells expressing NK-cell markers. This second study notes: A 5'RACE template switching approach incorporating UMIs was used to make TCR beta cDNA. One of eight sequenced donors was HCMV-seronegative; the other seven were seropositive. Of the CD8+ T cell pool in several donors, roughly 1.0-8% was accounted for by dominant NKG2C+ clonotypes. Four of the donors also had these clonotypes leading their CD3+CD56-NKG2C+ fraction.

The sequence derives from a man in his fifties who received an inactivated influenza vaccine. Material: PBMCs from blood, obtained on the day of vaccination.

In DNA, the CDR3 is TGTGCCAGCAGCTTGGCTAGCAGGAGCTCCTACAATGAGCAGTTCTTC. Translated, it gives CASSLASRSSYNEQFF. This rearrangement joins TRBV7-6 to TRBJ2-1; TRBD2 is a possible D gene (5 bases). V was trimmed by 3 bases and J by 0 bases, leaving 12 bases between them. Germline V gene data show CDR1 as SGHVS and CDR2 as FNYEAQ. The CDR3 consists of 16 residues.